What follows are 20 T cell receptor beta chains derived from one specimen sequenced in a study of blood T cells in healthy people across ages. Combining a sample-barcoded 5' primer with a J-beta primer mix, a second PCR ran for roughly 7 to 12 cycles. TCRdb re-derived calls from the 5' RACE reads in MiXCR, one entry per CDR3 protein. This table holds roughly 1,500,000 distinct CDR3 sequences, 40% to 50% found once. Sequencing was performed on blood. These receptors originate from a young woman in good health.

The rearrangement links TRBV5-5 to TRBJ2-7; no firm D call. The CDR3 is 18 amino acids. Germline assignment: CDR1 SGHKS and CDR2 YYEKEE (reference sequence). V was trimmed by 1 base and J by 2 bases, leaving 22 bases between them. For the CDR3, the DNA is TGTGCCAGCAGCTTGAGTTTAGGTGCAGCACCCGCGACCTACGAGCAGTACTTC. Protein sequence: CASSLSLGAAPATYEQYF.

This chain connects TRBV7-9 to TRBJ1-5; D is undetermined. The length of the CDR3 is 15 residues. Looked up from germline, CDR1 is SEHNR and CDR2 is FQNEAQ (reference sequence). Between the trimmed V and J ends, which lost 1 base and 6 bases, there was a span of 13 bases. The CDR3 nucleotides read TGTGCCAGCAGCTTAGATTTGGTGTCCGGTCAGCCCCAGCATTTT. Translating gives CASSLDLVSGQPQHF.

The rearrangement links TRBV27 to TRBJ2-4; D is possibly TRBD1 or TRBD2 (7 bases each). Germline CDR1 is MNHEY and CDR2 is SMNVEV (reference sequence). The CDR3 is 20 amino acids. Deletions cut 6 bases from V and 0 bases from J, with 27 bases between. The CDR3 region has the DNA TGTGCCAGCAGAAACTGGGGGGGACAGTTCTCAGGAAAAGCCAAAAACATTCAGTACTTC. This gives the protein CASRNWGGQFSGKAKNIQYF.

The chain links TRBV6-5 to TRBJ2-7; TRBD1 matches 8 bases. J gave up 1 base and V 5 bases, and 4 bases lay outside the gene matches. The CDR3 totals 14 residues. Germline CDR1 reads MNHEY; CDR2 reads SVGAGI. The CDR3 DNA reads TGTGCCAGCAGTGTACAGGGGGTTTCCTACGAGCAGTACTTC. Translated, it gives CASSVQGVSYEQYF.

This clonotype was observed a single time. The chain has TRBV15 and TRBJ2-5, with 9 bases aligning to TRBD1. Matching the DNA end better, TRBJ2-4 makes the J call doubtful. The CDR3 is made up of 17 amino acids. CDR1 LNHNV and CDR2 YYDKDF come from the germline V gene (reference sequence). CDR3 bases: TGTGCCACCAGCAGACCCGAGGCGGACAGGGGAGAAAACATTCAGTACTTC. Amino acid sequence: CATSRPEADRGENIQYF.

This clonotype was found once. V is TRBV3-1 and J is TRBJ2-3, with 11 bases identical to TRBD2. Germline V gene lookup returns CDR1 LGHDT and CDR2 YNNKEL (reference sequence). This CDR3 has 19 amino acids. V lost 1 base to trimming and J lost 0 bases; unmatched junction nucleotides: 9. The CDR3 reads CASSQGSETSGTSTDTQYF. DNA for the CDR3: TGTGCCAGCAGCCAAGGATCCGAGACTAGCGGGACCAGCACAGATACGCAGTATTTT.

Details on this clonotype: This may stem from a read error, because a much larger clone lies one nucleotide away. This chain uses TRBV28 with TRBJ2-7, with 12 bases matching TRBD2. V trimming: 5 bases; J trimming: 7 bases; junction bases outside the gene matches: 12. CDR3 length: 16 residues. The germline V gene encodes CDR1 MDHEN and CDR2 SYDVKM. CDR3 region: CASSPILAGGPYEQYF. The CDR3 region has the DNA TGTGCCAGCAGTCCAATTCTAGCGGGGGGGCCGTATGAGCAGTACTTC.

There are a few counts of this clonotype. The J gene is TRBJ1-2, the V gene TRBV4-1, with no clear D. Germline CDR1 reads MGHRA; CDR2 reads YSYEKL. The V end was cut by 0 bases, the J end by 4 bases, with 21 bases between. This CDR3 is 18 amino acids long. For the CDR3, the DNA is TGCGCCAGCAGCCAAGACGGATTCCCCTCGGACTCTTTCTATGGCTACACCTTC. Translating it yields CASSQDGFPSDSFYGYTF.

This clonotype was detected a few times. One end of the junction does not line up with germline, which may come from a read error. This chain joins TRBV4-1 and TRBJ1-2; 11 nucleotides agree with TRBD1. Per the germline V gene, CDR1 is MGHRA and CDR2 is YSYEKL. The CDR3 has 15 amino acids. The CDR3, as DNA: TGTGCCAGCAGCCAAGCCGGGACAGGGGGCTATGGCTACACCTTC. Protein: CASSQAGTGGYGYTF.

In this sample, this clonotype turned up a few times. The chain links TRBV18 to TRBJ2-1, with 7 positions matching TRBD2. CDR1 and CDR2 (germline): KGHSH, LQKENI. J was trimmed by 5 bases and V by 3 bases; bases with no gene match: 10. The CDR3 is 16 amino acids. The CDR3 DNA reads as TGTGCCAGCTCACCTAGCGCGGGGGAGGCAAACAATGAGCAGTTCTTC. Amino acids: CASSPSAGEANNEQFF.

This clonotype has at least ten counts. This sequence joins TRBV10-3 and TRBJ1-2, with D uncertain. Germline loops: CDR1 ENHRY, CDR2 SYGVKD. With 0 bases removed from V and 4 bases from J, the gap between germline ends came to 9 bases. The CDR3 length is 14 residues. The CDR3 region is CAISESGGSYGYTF. CDR3 bases: TGTGCCATCAGTGAGTCGGGCGGATCCTATGGCTACACCTTC.

The chain links TRBV15 to TRBJ2-1, with TRBD1 identical over 10 bases. This CDR3 contains 18 residues. CDR1 is LNHNV and CDR2 is YYDKDF in the germline V gene (reference sequence). Trimming at V came to 5 bases and at J to 4 bases, leaving 14 bases not matched to a gene. Here the CDR3 DNA reads TGTGCCACCAGCGGTCTCTCGGGACAGGGGAAGTGGTACAATGAGCAGTTCTTC. This sequence encodes CATSGLSGQGKWYNEQFF.

This chain uses TRBV7-9 with TRBJ1-1; TRBD1 agrees at 7 bases. The CDR3 extends over 14 amino acids. J gave up 0 bases and V 9 bases, and 7 bases lay outside the gene matches. Looked up from germline, CDR1 is SEHNR and CDR2 is FQNEAQ (reference sequence). This CDR3 reads CARDKGQLNTEAFF. CDR3 DNA sequence: TGTGCCAGGGACAAGGGACAGTTGAACACTGAAGCTTTCTTT. Full variable domain (remainder filled in from reference TRBV7-9 and TRBJ1-1): DTGVSQNPRHKITKRGQNVTFRCDPISEHNRLYWYRQTLGQGPEFLTYFQNEAQLEKSRLLSDRFSAERPKGSFSTLEIQRTEQGDSAMYLCARDKGQLNTEAFFGQGTRLTVV.

The rearrangement links TRBV20-1 to TRBJ2-4; tentatively, D is TRBD1 or TRBD2 (5 bases each). The J call may be in error: the DNA end matches TRBJ2-5 better. The CDR3 covers 14 residues. CDR1 is DFQATT, CDR2 SNEGSKA, per germline (reference sequence). The CDR3 nucleotides read TGCAGTGCTTCACCCGGGACCACCATGGAGACCCAGTACTTC. Translating gives CSASPGTTMETQYF.

V and J are TRBV5-1 and TRBJ2-1, with a weak D call TRBD2 (6 bases). In germline, CDR1 is SGHRS, CDR2 YFSETQ. The CDR3 has 15 residues. V was clipped by 1 base and J by 10 bases, with 18 bases between them. The CDR3 protein is CASSLLREPSREQFF. In DNA, the CDR3 is TGCGCCAGCAGCTTGTTGCGGGAACCGTCGAGGGAGCAGTTCTTC.

This clonotype was seen only a few times. The rearrangement links TRBV5-6 to TRBJ2-3; TRBD2 might be the D (5 bases). The germline gives CDR1 SGHDT, CDR2 YYEEEE. V lost 5 bases to trimming and J lost 7 bases, with 11 bases between them. CDR3 length: 12 residues. CDR3 bases: TGTGCCAGCAGATCTGGGAGCTATACGCAGTATTTT. Translated, it gives CASRSGSYTQYF.

The chain has TRBV11-2 and TRBJ2-1, with D perhaps matching TRBD1 (6 bases). V was shortened by 10 bases and J by 6 bases, with 22 bases between the two germline ends. Per the germline V gene, CDR1 is SGHAT and CDR2 is FQNNGV. The CDR3 totals 15 residues. The CDR3 nucleotides are TGTGCCACCGAATTGGGAGCGGCCAGGGGCAATGAGCAGTTCTTC. It codes for CATELGAARGNEQFF.

The table lists this clonotype with a few counts. The chain has TRBV20-1 and TRBJ2-7; D uncertain. The germline V gene encodes CDR1 DFQATT and CDR2 SNEGSKA (reference sequence). Trimming left V 6 bases short and J 2 bases short, with 11 bases between. The CDR3 totals 12 residues. DNA of the CDR3: TGCAGTGCCGAGTCCGTGGCCTACGAGCAGTACTTC. Translated: CSAESVAYEQYF.

A word on this clonotype: An end of the junction differs from the germline gene, which may be a read error. This rearrangement joins TRBV6-5 to TRBJ2-3, with TRBD2 matching over 7 bases. In germline, CDR1 is MNHEY, CDR2 SVGAGI. This CDR3 has 14 residues. The CDR3 nucleotides are TGTGCCAGCAGACTAGCGCAGAGCACACATACGCAGTATTTT. Amino acid sequence: CASRLAQSTHTQYF.

The V gene is TRBV2, the J gene TRBJ1-5, with D maybe TRBD1 (6 bases). The CDR3 runs to 15 residues. Germline V gene data show CDR1 as SNHLY and CDR2 as FYNNEI. Trimming pared 1 base from V and 9 bases from J, leaving 16 bases between. In DNA, the CDR3 is TGTGCCAGCAGTGAAGAGGGGGACGGTACGCGGCCCCAGCATTTT. This gives the protein CASSEEGDGTRPQHF. The full variable domain, in which reference TRBV2 and TRBJ1-5 provide the parts outside the CDR3, is EPEVTQTPSHQVTQMGQEVILRCVPISNHLYFYWYRQILGQKVEFLVSFYNNEISEKSEIFDDQFSVERPDGSNFTLKIRSTKLEDSAMYFCASSEEGDGTRPQHFGDGTRLSIL.